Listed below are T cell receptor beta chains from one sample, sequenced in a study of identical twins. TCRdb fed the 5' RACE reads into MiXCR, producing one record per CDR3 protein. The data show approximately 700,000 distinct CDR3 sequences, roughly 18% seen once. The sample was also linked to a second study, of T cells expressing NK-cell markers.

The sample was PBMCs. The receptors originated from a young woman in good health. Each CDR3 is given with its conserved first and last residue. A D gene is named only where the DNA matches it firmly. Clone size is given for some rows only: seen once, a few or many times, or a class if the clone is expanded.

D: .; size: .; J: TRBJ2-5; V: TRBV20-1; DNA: TGCAGTGCTATAACCTCCCAAGAGACCCAGTACTTC; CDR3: CSAITSQETQYF
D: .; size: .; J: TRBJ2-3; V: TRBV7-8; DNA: TGTGCCAGCAGCTTAGCGTTCAACACAGATACGCAGTATTTT; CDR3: CASSLAFNTDTQYF
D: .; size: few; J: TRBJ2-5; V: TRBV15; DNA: TGTGCCACCAGCACGACTGTCCAAGAGACCCAGTACTTC; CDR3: CATSTTVQETQYF
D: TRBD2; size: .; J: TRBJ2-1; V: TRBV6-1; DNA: TGTGCCAGCAGGAAAGCGGGACCTTCCTCCTACAATGAGCAGTTCTTC; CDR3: CASRKAGPSSYNEQFF
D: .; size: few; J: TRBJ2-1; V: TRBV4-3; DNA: TGCGCCAGCAGCCAAGCAAGGGGCTCCTACAATGAGCAGTTCTTC; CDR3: CASSQARGSYNEQFF
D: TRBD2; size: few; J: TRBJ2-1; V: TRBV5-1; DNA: TGCGCCAGCCGAGCGGGGGCCCTTCGCTCCTACAATGAGCAGTTCTTC; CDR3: CASRAGALRSYNEQFF
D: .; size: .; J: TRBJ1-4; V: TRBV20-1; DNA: TGCAGTGCTAGCAACAGCCCAGCTCCTGCAACTAATGAAAAACTGTTTTTT; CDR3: CSASNSPAPATNEKLFF
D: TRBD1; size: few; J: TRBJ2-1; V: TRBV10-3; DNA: TGTGCCATCAGCCCGACAGGGTTCAATGAGCAGTTCTTC; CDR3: CAISPTGFNEQFF
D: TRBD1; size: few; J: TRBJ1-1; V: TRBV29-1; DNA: TGCAGCGTTGAAGTCAGGGGGTTAATTAACACTGAAGCTTTCTTT; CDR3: CSVEVRGLINTEAFF
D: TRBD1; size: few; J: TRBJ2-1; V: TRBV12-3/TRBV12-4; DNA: TGTGCCAGCAGCGCTTCGATAGGGGGCGTACGGAATGAGCAGTTCTTC; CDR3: CASSASIGGVRNEQFF
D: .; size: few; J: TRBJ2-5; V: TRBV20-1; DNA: TGCAGTGCTCCCCCACGGAGGGGACGAGAGACCCAGTACTTC; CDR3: CSAPPRRGRETQYF
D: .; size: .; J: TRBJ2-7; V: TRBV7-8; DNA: TGTGCCAGCAGTATAGCGGACAGCTCCTACGAGCAGTACTTC; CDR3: CASSIADSSYEQYF
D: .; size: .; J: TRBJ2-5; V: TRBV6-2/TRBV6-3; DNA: TGTGCCAGCAAGTCGGGCGGAGAGACCCAGTACTTC; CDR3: CASKSGGETQYF
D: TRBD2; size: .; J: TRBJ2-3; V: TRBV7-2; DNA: TGTGCCAGCAGGGGACTAGCGGGAGGGGGGCAGTATTTT; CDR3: CASRGLAGGGQYF
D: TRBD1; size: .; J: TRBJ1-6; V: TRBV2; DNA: TGTGCCAGCGTCCGGGACAGGGAGAGGCATTCACCCCTCCACTTT; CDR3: CASVRDRERHSPLHF
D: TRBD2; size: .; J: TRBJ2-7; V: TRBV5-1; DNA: TGCGCCAGCAGCCTAGCTAGCGGTGGGCTTTACGAGCAGTACTTC; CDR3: CASSLASGGLYEQYF
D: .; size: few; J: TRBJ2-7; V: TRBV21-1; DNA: TGTGCCAGCACCCCAGTGAGGGACGGCCCCTCCTACGAGCAGTACTTC; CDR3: CASTPVRDGPSYEQYF
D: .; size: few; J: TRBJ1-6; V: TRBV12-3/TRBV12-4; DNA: TGTGCCAGCAGCCTGACAGACGAATCACCCCTCCACTTT; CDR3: CASSLTDESPLHF
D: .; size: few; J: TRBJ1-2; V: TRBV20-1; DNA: TGCAGTGCTAGAGAACCCGACAGAACCTATGGCTACACCTTC; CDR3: CSAREPDRTYGYTF
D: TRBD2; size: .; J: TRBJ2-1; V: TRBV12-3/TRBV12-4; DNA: TGTGCCAGCAGTTTATGGGGAGGGGAGGGTAATGAGCAGTTCTTC; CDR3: CASSLWGGEGNEQFF
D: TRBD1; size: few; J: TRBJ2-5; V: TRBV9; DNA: TGTGCCAGCAGCGGCAGGGACAGGGACCAAGAGACCCAGTACTTC; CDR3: CASSGRDRDQETQYF
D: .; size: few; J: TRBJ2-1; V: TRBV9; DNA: TGTGCCAGCAGCGCCAGCCGACCCGGGACTTTATACAATGAGCAGTTCTTC; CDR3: CASSASRPGTLYNEQFF
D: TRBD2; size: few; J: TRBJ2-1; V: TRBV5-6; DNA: TGTGCCAGCAGCCTACAGACTAGCGGGGTTACAAATGAGCAGTTCTTC; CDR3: CASSLQTSGVTNEQFF
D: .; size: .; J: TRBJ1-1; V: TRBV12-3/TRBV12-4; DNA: TGTGCCAGCAGTCCCGGGTCGAACACTGAAGTTTTCTTT; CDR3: CASSPGSNTEVFF
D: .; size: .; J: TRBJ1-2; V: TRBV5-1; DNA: TGCGCCAGCAGCTCAGAGAGGCATCTCTATGGCTACACCTTC; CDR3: CASSSERHLYGYTF
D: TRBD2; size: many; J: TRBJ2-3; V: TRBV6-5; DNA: TGTGCCAGCAGTTACTACGGGACTAGCAGCACAGATACGCAGTATTTT; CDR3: CASSYYGTSSTDTQYF
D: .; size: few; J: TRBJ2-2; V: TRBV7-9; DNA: TGTGCCAGCAGATGGACTAAGGCCGGGGAGCTGTTTTTT; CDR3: CASRWTKAGELFF
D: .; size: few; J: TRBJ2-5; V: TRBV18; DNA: TGTGCCAGCTCACCACCCAGCATACAAGAGACCCAGTACTTC; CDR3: CASSPPSIQETQYF
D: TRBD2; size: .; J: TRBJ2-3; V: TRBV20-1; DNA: TGCAGTGCTATCGGGTTAGCGGGGGATGTCGGCACAGATACGCAGTATTTT; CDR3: CSAIGLAGDVGTDTQYF
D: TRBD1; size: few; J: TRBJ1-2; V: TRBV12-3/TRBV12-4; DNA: TGTGCCAGCAGTTTTTCGACAGGGTATGGCTACACCTTC; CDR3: CASSFSTGYGYTF
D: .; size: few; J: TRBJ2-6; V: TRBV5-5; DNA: TGTGCCAGCAGCTTGACCTTCTCTGGGGCCAACGTCCTGACTTTC; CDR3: CASSLTFSGANVLTF
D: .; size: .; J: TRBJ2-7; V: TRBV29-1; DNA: TGCAGCGTGGTACCTAGCGTGCTCTCCTACGAGCAGTACTTC; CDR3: CSVVPSVLSYEQYF
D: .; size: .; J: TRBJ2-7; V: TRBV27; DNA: TGTGCCAGCAGTTTTCCGGTCCGGACCGAGGATACCTACGAGCAGTACTTC; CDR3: CASSFPVRTEDTYEQYF
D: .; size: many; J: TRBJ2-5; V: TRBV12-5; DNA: TGTGCTAGTGGTCCGACGAGAGAGACCCAGTACTTC; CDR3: CASGPTRETQYF
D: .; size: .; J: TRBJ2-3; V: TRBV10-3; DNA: TGTGCCATCGGAGGCTACGATCGCACAGATACGCAGTATTTT; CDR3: CAIGGYDRTDTQYF
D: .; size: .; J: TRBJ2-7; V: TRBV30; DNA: TGTGCCTTTCCAACCGGACCTAGCATGTACTTC; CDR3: CAFPTGPSMYF
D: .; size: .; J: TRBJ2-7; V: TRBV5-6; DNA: TGTGCCAGCAGCTTGGGGGGGGTGCGTAACGAGCAGTACTTC; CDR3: CASSLGGVRNEQYF
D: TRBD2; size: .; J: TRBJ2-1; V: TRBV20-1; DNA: TGCAGTATAAGCGCCCTGGGGACTAGCGGGAGCAATGAGCAGTTCTTC; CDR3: CSISALGTSGSNEQFF
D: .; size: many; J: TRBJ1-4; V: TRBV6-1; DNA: TGTGCCAGCAGGGGGAGGGAATCAACTAATGAAAAACTGTTTTTT; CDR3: CASRGRESTNEKLFF